Listed below are T cell receptor beta chains from one sample, sequenced in a study of Ad26.COV2.S vaccination and SARS-CoV-2 variants. Here immunoSEQ multiplex PCR was the method, and the copy in TCRdb shows in-frame clones only, minus some. The sample consists of hundreds of thousands of clones, more than 70% of them appearing once. Sequenced here: peripheral blood, sampled in a trial of Ad26.COV2.S vaccine versus placebo. The receptor source for this set is a person between 18 and 65 years old who received the Ad26.COV2.S COVID-19 vaccine or a placebo. CDR3s include the opening cysteine and the closing phenylalanine or tryptophan. A D gene is named only where the DNA matches it firmly. Only part of the rows carry a size: once, few, many, or a class if the clone is expanded.

V gene	clone size	D gene	J gene	CDR3 protein	CDR3 DNA
TRBV27	.	TRBD2	TRBJ2-3	CASSPGSGRNDYTQYF	TGTGCCAGCAGTCCAGGAAGCGGGAGGAATGACTATACGCAGTATTTT
TRBV12-5	.	.	TRBJ1-1	CASGFQGLGTEAFF	TGTGCTAGTGGTTTCCAAGGGTTGGGCACTGAAGCTTTCTTT
TRBV6-5	once	.	TRBJ1-1	CASSLPQGSEAFF	TGTGCCAGCAGTCTACCCCAAGGTAGCGAAGCTTTCTTT
TRBV4-3	once	.	TRBJ2-3	CASSQGDTQYF	TGCGCCAGCAGCCAGGGAGATACGCAGTATTTT
TRBV7-8	.	.	TRBJ1-6	CASSHYRDNWNSPLHF	TGTGCCAGCAGCCATTACAGGGATAATTGGAATTCACCCCTCCACTTT
TRBV19	.	TRBD1	TRBJ2-5	CASRPRGTETQYF	TGTGCCAGTAGACCCAGGGGGACAGAGACCCAGTACTTC
TRBV6-1	.	TRBD1	TRBJ1-2	CASSERDRDNYGYTF	TGTGCCAGCAGTGAAAGGGACAGGGACAACTATGGCTACACCTTC
TRBV9	.	.	TRBJ1-2	CASSVEPGNGYTF	TGTGCCAGCAGCGTAGAGCCCGGGAATGGCTACACCTTC
TRBV10-3	.	TRBD2	TRBJ2-2	CAISAGGTGELFF	TGTGCCATCTCAGCGGGAGGGACCGGGGAGCTGTTTTTT
TRBV18	.	.	TRBJ1-2	CASSPPSGRYGYTF	TGTGCCAGCTCACCACCTTCAGGGCGCTATGGCTACACCTTC
TRBV29-1	once	.	TRBJ2-3	CSVKRESTDTQYF	TGCAGCGTTAAAAGGGAGAGCACAGATACGCAGTATTTT
TRBV7-9	.	.	TRBJ2-2	CASGGRGTGELFF	TGTGCCAGCGGAGGTAGGGGAACCGGGGAGCTGTTTTTT
TRBV21-1	.	.	TRBJ1-2	CASGSRQYGYTF	TGTGCCAGCGGCTCACGACAGTATGGCTACACCTTC
TRBV7-2	.	.	TRBJ1-5	CASSLAPGGQPQHF	TGTGCCAGCAGCTTAGCCCCGGGGGGTCAGCCCCAGCATTTT
TRBV6-5	.	.	TRBJ2-7	CASAIGPGRNEQYF	TGTGCCAGCGCTATCGGACCGGGTCGGAATGAGCAGTACTTC
TRBV14	.	.	TRBJ2-7	CASSRISGPYEQYF	TGTGCCAGCAGCCGGATCAGTGGCCCCTACGAGCAGTACTTC
TRBV5-1	.	.	TRBJ1-2	CASSLVGASGYGYTF	TGCGCCAGCAGCTTGGTAGGGGCATCGGGCTATGGCTACACCTTC
TRBV14	.	TRBD2	TRBJ2-3	CASKLGTSGTSDTQYF	TGTGCCAGCAAGTTAGGGACTAGCGGAACATCAGATACGCAGTATTTT
TRBV7-9	.	.	TRBJ1-6	CASSLGTANSPLHF	TGTGCCAGCAGCTTAGGGACAGCTAATTCACCCCTCCACTTT
TRBV4-1	.	TRBD1	TRBJ1-2	CASSHRDRAKDGYTF	TGCGCCAGCAGCCATAGGGACAGGGCGAAGGATGGCTACACCTTC
TRBV14	.	TRBD1	TRBJ1-2	CASSPRQGSGYTF	TGTGCCAGCAGCCCCCGACAGGGGAGCGGCTACACCTTC
TRBV19	.	TRBD2	TRBJ2-1	CASSIPGGAYNEQFF	TGTGCCAGTAGTATACCCGGGGGGGCTTACAATGAGCAGTTCTTC
TRBV3-1/TRBV3-2	.	TRBD1	TRBJ2-5	CASSQGAGRGQSETQYF	TGTGCCAGCAGCCAAGGGGCTGGCAGGGGGCAGTCTGAGACCCAGTACTTC
TRBV24-1	.	.	TRBJ1-3	CATSDFVAPRNTIYF	TGTGCCACCAGTGATTTTGTAGCGCCCCGGAACACCATATATTTT
TRBV2	.	TRBD1	TRBJ2-1	CASTRTGRNNEQFF	TGTGCCAGCACGCGGACAGGGAGAAACAATGAGCAGTTCTTC
TRBV5-5	.	.	TRBJ2-7	CASSFQTGTTYEQYF	TGTGCCAGCAGCTTCCAGACAGGGACTACCTACGAGCAGTACTTC
TRBV18	.	.	TRBJ2-5	CASSPPGTFQETQYF	TGTGCCAGCTCACCACCGGGGACATTCCAAGAGACCCAGTACTTC
TRBV7-2	.	TRBD1	TRBJ1-5	CASSLTGVKYSNQPQHF	TGTGCCAGCAGCTTGACAGGGGTTAAGTATAGCAATCAGCCCCAGCATTTT
TRBV11-2	.	TRBD2	TRBJ2-7	CASSFTSGGGVEQYF	TGTGCCAGCAGCTTTACTAGCGGGGGGGGCGTTGAGCAGTACTTC
TRBV19	.	TRBD1	TRBJ1-5	CASSMVGGTGLNQPQHF	TGTGCCAGTAGTATGGTAGGTGGGACAGGGCTGAATCAGCCCCAGCATTTT
TRBV6-2/TRBV6-3	.	.	TRBJ1-2	CASSPVGVVVYGYTF	TGTGCCAGCAGTCCCGTGGGGGTAGTGGTGTATGGCTACACCTTC